Sequencing of this TCR beta chain was carried out in a study of T cell repertoires in cytomegalovirus infection. Overall study results and limits: Adding up the frequency of public TCR beta families identified people who carried CMV plus the relevant HLA.

As for this clonotype: The antigen is undetermined.

TCRdb independently ran MiXCR on the reads; one entry per CDR3 protein. The sample has about a million distinct CDR3 sequences, 30% to 40% seen once. Between the trimmed V and J ends, which lost 10 bases and 15 bases, there was a span of 19 bases. Per the germline V gene, CDR1 is MNHNS and CDR2 is SASEGT. There are 11 residues in the CDR3. J is TRBJ2-1 and V is TRBV6-1; D is possibly TRBD2 (5 bases). The TCR originated in a human donor in good health (CMV status not recorded). Some clones in this sample may be carry-over from other donors' samples. The source material was cultured CD8+ T cells from PBMCs, sampled from culture after CMV antigen stimulation. CDR3 protein: CATNPRVVGFF. The DNA for the CDR3 is TGTGCCACCAACCCGCGGGTTGTGGGGTTCTTC.